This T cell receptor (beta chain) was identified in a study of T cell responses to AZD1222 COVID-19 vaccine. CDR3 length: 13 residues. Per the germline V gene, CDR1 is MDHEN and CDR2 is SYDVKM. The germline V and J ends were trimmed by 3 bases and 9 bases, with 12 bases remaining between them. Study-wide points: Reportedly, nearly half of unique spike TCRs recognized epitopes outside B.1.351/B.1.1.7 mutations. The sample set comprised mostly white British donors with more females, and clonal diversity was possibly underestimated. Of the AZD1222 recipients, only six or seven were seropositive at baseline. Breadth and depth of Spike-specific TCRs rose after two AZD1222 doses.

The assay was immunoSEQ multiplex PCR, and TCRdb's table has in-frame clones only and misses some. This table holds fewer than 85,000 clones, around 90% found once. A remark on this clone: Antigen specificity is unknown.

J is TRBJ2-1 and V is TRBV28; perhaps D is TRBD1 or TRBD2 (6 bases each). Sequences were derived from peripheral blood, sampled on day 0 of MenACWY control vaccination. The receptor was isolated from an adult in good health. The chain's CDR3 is CASSFGGLSEQFF. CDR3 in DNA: TGTGCCAGCAGTTTTGGGGGGCTAAGTGAGCAGTTCTTC.